This TCR beta chain was profiled in a study of glioma-infiltrating T cells after dendritic cell vaccination. Across the whole study: Samples are from glioblastoma patients in Phase I and II dendritic cell vaccine trials.

With 0 bases removed from V and 3 bases from J, the gap between germline ends came to 7 bases. Per germline, CDR1 SGHNT and CDR2 YYREEE (reference sequence). This CDR3 spans 14 amino acids. Some clones are missing from TCRdb's copy, which holds only in-frame ones; the method was immunoSEQ multiplex PCR. The sample yields some 100,000 clones, over 75% seen once. The chain combines TRBV5-4 with TRBJ1-5, with TRBD1 as a possible D gene (6 bases). This specimen was blood, taken before dendritic cell vaccination. The TCR was taken from a human donor with glioblastoma. CDR3: CASSLGQDNQPQHF. CDR3 bases: TGTGCCAGCAGCTTGGGACAGGACAATCAGCCCCAGCATTTT.